Listed below are T cell receptor beta chains from one sample, sequenced in a study of T cells in Graves' hyperthyroidism and ophthalmopathy. Via MiXCR, TCRdb re-called the multiplex PCR reads, giving one row per CDR3 protein. The repertoire holds roughly 500,000 distinct CDR3 sequences, with over 45% as singletons. The specimen was peripheral blood or thyroid tissue (not recorded which). These receptor sequences come from an adult woman with Graves' disease, either hyperthyroidism or ophthalmopathy (not recorded which). Each CDR3 is given with its conserved first and last residue. A D gene is named only where the DNA matches it firmly. Not every row has a clone size; where given, it reads once, few, many or a size class.

TRBJ2-7,NA,NA,TRBV27,CASSLMPGHDNEQYF,TGTGCCAGCAGTTTAATGCCGGGACACGATAACGAGCAGTACTTC
TRBJ1-5,NA,NA,TRBV20-1,CSAPNPQREQPQHF,TGCAGTGCTCCAAACCCTCAGCGGGAGCAGCCCCAGCATTTT
TRBJ1-5,TRBD1,NA,TRBV7-9,CASSLSTGVRSNQPQHF,TGTGCCAGCAGCTTAAGTACAGGGGTTAGGAGCAATCAGCCCCAGCATTTT
TRBJ1-5,TRBD1,NA,TRBV10-3,CAISEETGVLHQPQHF,TGTGCCATCAGTGAGGAGACAGGGGTATTGCATCAGCCCCAGCATTTT
TRBJ1-2,NA,few,TRBV27,CASSLVTGSNGYTF,TGTGCCAGCAGTTTAGTAACAGGGAGTAATGGCTACACCTTC
TRBJ1-5,NA,NA,TRBV30,CAWSLLHNQPQHF,TGTGCCTGGAGTCTCCTCCACAATCAGCCCCAGCATTTT
TRBJ2-2,NA,NA,TRBV6-1,CASSEAGEITGELFF,TGTGCCAGCAGTGAAGCGGGAGAGATCACCGGGGAGCTGTTTTTT
TRBJ2-7,TRBD2,NA,TRBV29-1,CSVGGGTFTYEQYF,TGCAGCGTTGGGGGGGGGACTTTTACCTACGAGCAGTACTTC
TRBJ1-2,NA,few,TRBV7-6,CANSPRGLRGTGYGYTF,TGTGCCAACAGCCCCAGAGGGTTAAGGGGGACGGGGTATGGCTACACCTTC
TRBJ2-5,TRBD1,once,TRBV12-3/TRBV12-4,CASSMTGGRSETQYF,TGTGCCAGCAGCATGACAGGGGGACGGTCGGAGACCCAGTACTTC
TRBJ2-2,TRBD1,NA,TRBV10-3,CAISGGQGLTGELFF,TGTGCCATCAGTGGAGGACAGGGACTCACCGGGGAGCTGTTTTTT
TRBJ1-5,TRBD1,NA,TRBV20-1,CSASSPARGLGQPQHF,TGCAGTGCCAGCAGCCCAGCCAGGGGGCTCGGTCAGCCCCAGCATTTT
TRBJ2-1,TRBD2,NA,TRBV29-1,CSVTWTSAGNEQFF,TGCAGCGTTACCTGGACTAGCGCTGGGAATGAGCAGTTCTTC
TRBJ2-2,NA,NA,TRBV18,CASSPLEGTGEPFF,TGTGCCAGCTCACCATTGGAGGGGACCGGGGAGCCGTTTTTT
TRBJ2-2,TRBD2,many,TRBV2,CASSDRGGGELFF,TGTGCCAGCAGTGATCGGGGGGGCGGGGAGCTGTTTTTT
TRBJ2-2,NA,many,TRBV9,CASSIRGELFF,TGTGCCAGCAGTATAAGGGGGGAGCTGTTTTTT
TRBJ2-5,NA,few,TRBV12-3/TRBV12-4,CASSVESAVEETQYF,TGTGCCAGCAGCGTAGAGTCCGCGGTCGAGGAGACCCAGTACTTC
TRBJ1-1,TRBD1,many,TRBV5-1,CASSYTGAGEAFF,TGCGCCAGCAGCTATACAGGGGCCGGTGAAGCTTTCTTT
TRBJ1-3,NA,NA,TRBV7-2,CASSLSYTIYF,TGTGCCAGCAGCTTATCGTACACCATATATTTT
TRBJ2-5,NA,NA,TRBV28,CASIQSSAQETQYF,TGTGCCAGCATCCAATCTAGCGCCCAAGAGACCCAGTACTTC
TRBJ2-7,NA,once,TRBV7-2,CASSLDGRPYEQYF,TGTGCCAGCAGCTTGGACGGGAGACCCTACGAGCAGTACTTC
TRBJ2-2,NA,NA,TRBV20-1,CSAGRRDLKNTGELFF,TGCAGTGCCGGAAGGCGGGACTTAAAGAACACCGGGGAGCTGTTTTTT
TRBJ1-1,TRBD1,many,TRBV29-1,CSIKFQGAQAEAFF,TGCAGCATAAAATTTCAGGGGGCGCAAGCTGAAGCTTTCTTT
TRBJ2-7,TRBD1,NA,TRBV7-9,CAGSHTPGVDRIYEQYF,TGTGCCGGCAGCCACACTCCAGGGGTGGACAGGATCTACGAGCAGTACTTC